This entry describes one T cell receptor beta chain. These data originate in a study of OX40 agonist ivuxolimab in advanced cancers. The length of the CDR3 is 17 residues. Trimming removed 7 bases from V and 4 bases from J, with 24 bases in between. The data were produced by immunoSEQ multiplex PCR, yet TCRdb's version contains in-frame clones alone and is incomplete. Here the sample spans about 94,000 clones, more than 70% being singletons. The material was CD4+ or CD8+ T cells sorted from blood, obtained in a trial of the OX40 agonist ivuxolimab. The TCR sequence derives from an adult with an advanced solid tumor such as melanoma, head and neck, liver or kidney cancer. This chain uses TRBV5-7 with TRBJ2-1; possible D gene TRBD1, 7 bases. TRBV5-7 belongs to the ORF category, with a function that is uncertain. In DNA form, the CDR3 reads TGTGCCAGCGTACGCCCCGGGTGGAGGGGGCATTACAATGAGCAGTTCTTC. This gives the protein CASVRPGWRGHYNEQFF.